This T cell receptor beta chain was captured by sequencing in a study of blood T cell repertoires in COVID-19. Study details: Material from acute and convalescent COVID-19 was sourced from the United States, Italy and Spain. The cDNA or gDNA used as material had been derived from T cells, B-cell-depleted T cells, or PBMCs.

Cohort assignment relied on participant-reported clinical history. Germline CDR1 is LNHDA and CDR2 is SQIVND (reference sequence). V was clipped by 7 bases and J by 8 bases; unmatched bases: 9. This CDR3 has 13 residues. Sequencing used immunoSEQ multiplex PCR; TCRdb keeps in-frame clones, though not all of them. The sample has about 360,000 clones, 70% to 90% seen once. The receptor was isolated from a woman aged 40 to 50 with acute COVID-19. Sequenced sample: PBMCs or T cells enriched from blood (not recorded which). The chain employs TRBV19 and TRBJ1-2, with 8 positions matching TRBD1. Here the CDR3 reads CASTLGQGRGYTF. The CDR3 DNA is TGTGCCAGTACCCTCGGACAGGGCAGGGGCTACACCTTC. Complete variable domain (other parts from reference TRBV19 and TRBJ1-2): DGGITQSPKYLFRKEGQNVTLSCEQNLNHDAMYWYRQDPGQGLRLIYYSQIVNDFQKGDIAEGYSVSREKKESFPLTVTSAQKNPTAFYLCASTLGQGRGYTFGSGTRLTVV.